This passage covers 10 T cell receptor beta chains from one sample sequenced in a study of a mutant IDH1 vaccine in newly diagnosed glioma. Method: immunoSEQ multiplex PCR; TCRdb's copy keeps in-frame clones and lacks some. The top ten clones hold roughly a quarter of a sample with about 32,000 clones, 75% to 85% of them seen once. Time point here: week 11, during vaccination. A 20-mer mutant IDH1 peptide at 300 ug was injected subcutaneously with topical imiquimod. Their specific antigens are unknown. The sample was PBMCs, taken from a glioma patient whose treatment included an IDH1 peptide vaccine. These receptors were obtained from a man under 40 with glioma.

The chain joins TRBV5-1 to TRBJ1-3, with D maybe TRBD1 (5 bases). Trimming shortened V by 3 bases and J by 2 bases, and 9 bases separated the two germline ends. Germline-derived CDR1 and CDR2 are SGHRS and YFSETQ. The CDR3 is 14 amino acids. The CDR3 nucleotides are TGCGCCAGCAGCTCTTTAGGGGCTGGAAACACCATATATTTT. Its protein product is CASSSLGAGNTIYF.

The CDR3 region has the DNA TGTGCCAGCAGTACGGACGGGGAAGAGACCCAGTACTTC. This gives the protein CASSTDGEETQYF. The V gene is TRBV6-5, the J gene TRBJ2-5; D possibly corresponds to TRBD2 (5 bases). Germline CDR1 and CDR2: MNHEY and SVGAGI. The V end was cut by 5 bases, the J end by 3 bases, with 10 bases between. This CDR3 contains 13 residues.

V and J are TRBV5-6 and TRBJ1-1, with D unresolved. V shed 1 base and J shed 7 bases, with 8 bases lying between them. The germline V gene encodes CDR1 SGHDT and CDR2 YYEEEE. The CDR3 length is 12 residues. In DNA, the CDR3 is TGTGCCAGCAGCTTGCGAGGGAATGAAGCTTTCTTT. Translating it yields CASSLRGNEAFF.

The chain combines TRBV27 with TRBJ1-6; D uncertain. Germline CDR1 MNHEY, CDR2 SMNVEV (reference sequence). V lost 4 bases, J lost 8 bases, and 18 bases lay in between. The CDR3 is made up of 16 amino acids. CDR3 amino acids: CASSSPSDPRDSPLHF. The CDR3 nucleotides are TGTGCCAGCAGTTCCCCCTCGGACCCTCGGGATTCACCCCTCCACTTT.

The genes are TRBV5-4 and TRBJ2-5; 15 bases align to TRBD2. CDR1 SGHNT and CDR2 YYREEE come from the germline V gene (reference sequence). The length of the CDR3 is 17 residues. V lost 4 bases to trimming and J lost 5 bases; unmatched junction nucleotides: 9. CDR3 DNA sequence: TGTGCCAGCAGCCCGCGGACTAGCGGGAGGGCCAGGGAGACCCAGTACTTC. Protein product: CASSPRTSGRARETQYF.

V usage is TRBV4-3 and J usage is TRBJ2-7; D gene uncertain. Germline loops: CDR1 LGHNA, CDR2 YSLEER. The CDR3 runs to 13 residues. V was cut by 0 bases and J by 2 bases, with 5 bases left in between. CDR3 nucleotides: TGCGCCAGCAGCCAAGAGGTGGCCTACGAGCAGTACTTC. Translating gives CASSQEVAYEQYF.

The genes are TRBV4-2 and TRBJ2-1; TRBD1 is a possible D gene (6 bases). Germline assignment: CDR1 LGHNA and CDR2 YNFKEQ. V lost 0 bases and J 10 bases, leaving 16 bases between the germline ends. This CDR3 is 15 amino acids long. The CDR3 DNA follows: TGTGCCAGCAGCCAAGACAGGGGACCGGCGGGCGAGCAGTTCTTC. Its protein is CASSQDRGPAGEQFF.

V and J are TRBV19 and TRBJ2-2; 7 bases agree with TRBD1. CDR1 LNHDA and CDR2 SQIVND come from the germline V gene (reference sequence). With V trimmed by 7 bases and J by 0 bases, 5 bases remained unmatched. The CDR3 length is 15 residues. CDR3 protein: CASNQRGPNTGELFF. CDR3 coding DNA: TGTGCCAGTAACCAAAGGGGGCCGAACACCGGGGAGCTGTTTTTT.

The J gene is TRBJ2-1, the V gene TRBV7-3; no reliable D call. This CDR3 has 16 residues. Germline V gives CDR1 SGHTA, CDR2 FQGTGA. Trimming took 0 bases from V and 0 from J, leaving 9 bases between them. Here the CDR3 DNA reads TGTGCCAGCAGCTTAACTGGCGAGAGCTCCTACAATGAGCAGTTCTTC. Its protein product is CASSLTGESSYNEQFF. Full variable domain (remainder filled in from reference TRBV7-3 and TRBJ2-1): GAGVSQTPSNKVTEKGKYVELRCDPISGHTALYWYRQSLGQGPEFLIYFQGTGAADDSGLPNDRFFAVRPEGSVSTLKIQRTERGDSAVYLCASSLTGESSYNEQFFGPGTRLTVL.

This chain links TRBV29-1 with TRBJ2-5, with 8 nucleotides matching TRBD1. The CDR3 spans 13 residues. From germline, CDR1 is SQVTM and CDR2 ANQGSEA. Germline trimming cut 6 bases from V and 1 base from J; bases unmatched to any gene: 4. CDR3 sequence reads: CSVAQGAQETQYF. For the CDR3, the DNA is TGCAGCGTCGCCCAGGGGGCCCAAGAGACCCAGTACTTC.